This T cell receptor beta chain emerged from a study of T cell repertoires in cytomegalovirus infection (dated by TCRdb to about 2019). Concerning the study at large: Because public TCR beta signatures pointed to carriage of CMV infection together with the matching HLA type, the HLA type of each donor mattered for the analysis.

The CDR3 starts with the cysteine, ends with the phenylalanine, and has 16 residues. Solely the CDR3 DNA is kept, with 48 bases framed from the first base. V loses 5 bases at its end and J loses 3 bases; junction bases beyond the gene matches: 10. For CDR1 and CDR2, the germline V gene (reference sequence) lists MNHNY and SVGAGI. The full study reports these points: In both this cohort and an independent roughly 350-donor cohort, the cumulative frequency of public TCR beta family members distinguished carriers of CMV infection plus the relevant HLA type. The ex vivo response was dominated by HLA-C-restricted CMV-specific TCR beta clonotypes, which also provided the single most frequent clonotype in two of eight donors.

This clonotype has just a few counts. Its antigen has not been determined. Nothing much larger sits one base from this clone, and base qualities are not available. Sequencing took place on an Illumina HiSeq 1500. Using fastp trimming at Q25 and MiXCR clonotype assembly, TCRdb reanalyzed the public sequencing data and kept in-frame beta chains. Rows are combined by CDR3 protein, so each entry shows the most common genes and DNA. This sample is represented by around 310,000 distinct CDR3 sequences; under 20% of them were singletons. 12% of the sample is taken by the ten largest. The rearranged segments are TRBV6-6 and TRBJ2-3; TRBD1 aligns with 8 central bases. The sample was PBMCs. This clonotype was sampled from a human donor in good health (CMV status not recorded). Some clones in this sample may be carry-over from other donors' samples. DNA sequence: TGTGCCAGCAGTGGATTGACAGGGGTGCAAACAGATACGCAGTATTTT. Its protein product is CASSGLTGVQTDTQYF.